Below are 32 T cell receptor beta chains sequenced from a single sample in a study of regulatory dendritic cells for organ transplantation (dated by TCRdb to about 2017). Library generation was performed with the immunoSEQ multiplex PCR assay. TCRdb holds this immuneACCESS table with in-frame rearrangements only. Some clones are missing; in checked studies, unresolved V genes explain under half, and the rest has no known cause. The sample table shows 30,000 or so clones, and approximately 81% are seen once. The ten largest make up approximately 0.39% of the sample. Specimen: naive CD8+ T cells from blood. In the paper's terms, the cell subset or site label means: CD45RA+ naive T cells. The source of these receptors is a human donor in good health.

The V gene is TRBV7-9, the J gene TRBJ2-3, with 9 bases lining up with TRBD2. Germline-derived CDR1 and CDR2 are SEHNR and FQNEAQ (reference sequence). Trimming cost V 4 bases and J 4 bases; bases outside gene matches: 12. CDR3 length: 17 residues. Here the CDR3 DNA reads TGTGCCAGCAGCTCTGGGCCGCGGGGGGGCAGGGCAGATACGCAGTATTTT. Translated: CASSSGPRGGRADTQYF.

The J gene is TRBJ2-1, the V gene TRBV28; D gene ambiguous. The CDR3 is 14 amino acids. Deletions cut 4 bases from V and 4 bases from J, with 11 bases between. Germline CDR1 reads MDHEN; CDR2 reads SYDVKM. The CDR3 protein is CASSSAEEYNEQFF. In nucleotides, the CDR3 is TGTGCCAGCAGTTCCGCCGAGGAATACAATGAGCAGTTCTTC.

The rearrangement joins TRBV14 to TRBJ2-4; 9 positions agree with TRBD2. Germline CDR1 is SGHDN and CDR2 is FVKESK. V shed 2 bases, J shed 1 base, and the junction held 0 bases outside the gene matches. The CDR3 length is 15 residues. Here the CDR3 reads CASSQLAGAKNIQYF. As DNA, the CDR3 is TGTGCCAGCAGCCAACTAGCGGGGGCCAAAAACATTCAGTACTTC.

This clone was found once. The chain is built from TRBV7-9 and TRBJ2-7; a weak D match, TRBD2 (5 bases). The CDR3 is 13 residues long. Looked up from germline, CDR1 is SEHNR and CDR2 is FQNEAQ (reference sequence). Deletions cut 1 base from V and 3 bases from J, with 7 bases between. The CDR3 reads CASSLGGGYEQYF. DNA for the CDR3: TGTGCCAGCAGCTTAGGTGGAGGCTACGAGCAGTACTTC.

This clone was detected a few times. The chain uses TRBV20-1 and TRBJ1-2; D is possibly TRBD1 (6 bases). This CDR3 comprises 11 residues. Between the trimmed V and J ends, which lost 7 bases and 6 bases, there was a span of 12 bases. Germline CDR1 and CDR2: DFQATT and SNEGSKA (reference sequence). This CDR3 is CSVAGDHGYTF. The CDR3 nucleotides are TGCAGTGTCGCAGGGGACCATGGCTACACCTTC.

The chain recombines TRBV25-1 with TRBJ1-2, with 9 bases aligning to TRBD1. V gave up 8 bases and J gave up 8 bases; unmatched junction bases: 9. This CDR3 comprises 13 residues. Germline-derived CDR1 and CDR2 are MGHDK and SYGVNS. This CDR3 is CASGGQGSVGYTF. CDR3 sequence (DNA): TGTGCCAGCGGGGGACAGGGTTCCGTCGGCTACACCTTC.

The chain recombines TRBV5-8 with TRBJ2-7; 8 bases fit TRBD2. The length of the CDR3 is 15 residues. V lost 3 bases to trimming and J lost 6 bases; unmatched junction nucleotides: 11. Germline V lookup: CDR1 SGHTS, CDR2 YDEGEE. CDR3 protein: CASSSDQRGWAEQYF. The DNA of the CDR3 is TGTGCCAGCAGCTCGGACCAGCGGGGGTGGGCCGAGCAGTACTTC.

The V gene is TRBV2, the J gene TRBJ2-1, with a tentative D call TRBD2 (5 bases). V lost 8 bases, J lost 2 bases, and 13 bases lay in between. The CDR3 runs to 14 residues. The germline V gene encodes CDR1 SNHLY and CDR2 FYNNEI. CDR3 sequence: CASLEEVAYNEQFF. The CDR3 DNA reads TGTGCCAGCTTGGAGGAAGTCGCCTACAATGAGCAGTTCTTC.

The table lists this clone with a few counts. The chain employs TRBV5-1 and TRBJ1-1; a weak D match, TRBD1 (6 bases). CDR1 and CDR2 from the germline V gene are SGHRS and YFSETQ. Trimming left V 0 bases short and J 5 bases short, with 11 bases between. CDR3 size: 14 residues. The CDR3 nucleotides read TGCGCCAGCAGCTTGGAGGCCCAGGGGACTGAAGCTTTCTTT. Its translation: CASSLEAQGTEAFF.

As DNA, the CDR3 is TGTGCCAGCAGTTATACAGGGGAAACCTCCTACGAGCAGTACTTC. Amino acids: CASSYTGETSYEQYF. V gene TRBV6-5 combines with J gene TRBJ2-7, with 7 bases lining up with TRBD1. With 3 bases clipped from V and 0 bases from J, the junction kept 5 bases outside the gene matches. Germline-derived CDR1 and CDR2 are MNHEY and SVGAGI. The CDR3 sequence is 15 residues long.

The sample holds a few counts of this clone. The chain uses TRBV19 and TRBJ1-5; 8 bases match TRBD1. With 4 bases clipped from V and 1 base from J, the junction kept 3 bases outside the gene matches. This CDR3 is 15 amino acids long. Germline CDR1 is LNHDA and CDR2 is SQIVND (reference sequence). The CDR3 reads CASSTRQGSNQPQHF. The CDR3 DNA sequence: TGTGCCAGTAGTACCCGACAGGGGAGCAATCAGCCCCAGCATTTT.

This clone was picked up a small number of times. The chain uses TRBV19 and TRBJ1-5; D is unresolved. The CDR3 has 13 residues. The germline CDR1 and CDR2 sequences are LNHDA and SQIVND (reference sequence). The V end was cut by 0 bases, the J end by 5 bases, with 5 bases between. The CDR3 loop reads CASSIDLYQPQHF. CDR3 DNA: TGTGCCAGTAGTATAGATCTATATCAGCCCCAGCATTTT.

This rearrangement joins TRBV11-2 to TRBJ1-1, with D unclear. The CDR3 loop spans 13 amino acids. Germline V gives CDR1 SGHAT, CDR2 FQNNGV. Trimming took off 0 bases at V and 4 bases at J, with 6 bases between the two ends. This CDR3 reads CASSLDSFTEAFF. The CDR3 coding sequence is TGTGCCAGCAGCTTAGACAGTTTCACTGAAGCTTTCTTT.

The rearrangement joins TRBV19 to TRBJ2-5, with D possibly TRBD2 on 6 matching bases. The germline V and J ends were trimmed by 3 bases and 4 bases, with 9 bases remaining between them. There are 13 residues in the CDR3. Germline loops: CDR1 LNHDA, CDR2 SQIVND (reference sequence). This CDR3 is CASSILGGETQYF. The CDR3 bases are TGTGCCAGTAGTATTTTGGGGGGAGAGACCCAGTACTTC.

The rearrangement uses TRBV5-1 and TRBJ2-1; 7 positions match TRBD2. This CDR3 contains 13 residues. The trim removed 0 bases at V and 10 bases at J, leaving 4 bases unmatched. CDR1 is SGHRS, CDR2 YFSETQ, per germline. The CDR3 nucleotides read TGCGCCAGCAGCTTGGGGGGGGGATGGGAGCAGTTCTTC. Amino acids: CASSLGGGWEQFF.

This clone was detected once. The V gene is TRBV4-3, the J gene TRBJ1-3; D ambiguous. Germline-derived CDR1 and CDR2 are LGHNA and YSLEER. Trimming cost V 5 bases and J 0 bases, with 11 bases left between them. This CDR3 contains 15 residues. This chain's CDR3 is CASSGGEFSGNTIYF. DNA of the CDR3: TGCGCCAGCAGCGGCGGAGAGTTCTCTGGAAACACCATATATTTT.

J is TRBJ2-7 and V is TRBV11-2; 9 bases match TRBD1. After removal of 2 bases from V and 3 bases from J, the junction contained 8 bases not matched to a gene. Germline CDR1 SGHAT, CDR2 FQNNGV. The CDR3 is 16 amino acids. DNA of the CDR3: TGTGCCAGCAGCTTAACTCTTGGACAGGGGATCTACGAGCAGTACTTC. Translating it yields CASSLTLGQGIYEQYF.

This clone showed up just once. The genes are TRBV19 and TRBJ1-1, with a possible D match to TRBD1 (6 bases). Germline assignment: CDR1 LNHDA and CDR2 SQIVND (reference sequence). The CDR3 is 17 residues long. V lost 5 bases and J 1 base, leaving 20 bases between the germline ends. The CDR3 DNA follows: TGTGCCAGTAGTCCTTCCCCCCTGACAGGTTCGAACACTGAAGCTTTCTTT. The encoded protein is CASSPSPLTGSNTEAFF.

The V call is TRBV9, the J call TRBJ1-1; D may be TRBD1 (5 bases). The CDR3 runs 13 residues. V was shortened by 3 bases and J by 5 bases, with 11 bases between the two germline ends. In germline, CDR1 is SGDLS, CDR2 YYNGEE. In DNA form, the CDR3 reads TGTGCCAGCAGCGCAGGGAAGAAGACTGAAGCTTTCTTT. This codes for CASSAGKKTEAFF. Looking up the rest from reference TRBV9 and TRBJ1-1 gives the full variable domain: DSGVTQTPKHLITATGQRVTLRCSPRSGDLSVYWYQQSLDQGLQFLIQYYNGEERAKGNILERFSAQQFPDLHSELNLSSLELGDSALYFCASSAGKKTEAFFGQGTRLTVV.

The chain couples TRBV4-1 to TRBJ2-7; tentatively, D is TRBD1 (5 bases). V shed 4 bases and J shed 2 bases, with 15 bases lying between them. The CDR3 is 15 residues long. CDR1 MGHRA and CDR2 YSYEKL come from the germline V gene. The CDR3 DNA reads as TGCGCCAGCAGCCCCCCTGAGGCCAGGGCCTACGAGCAGTACTTC. Its protein is CASSPPEARAYEQYF.

This clone was observed a few times. V is TRBV5-4 and J is TRBJ1-2; unclear D gene. This CDR3 contains 15 residues. V dropped 4 bases and J dropped 7 bases, with 20 bases sitting between them. Germline CDR1 SGHNT, CDR2 YYREEE (reference sequence). The CDR3 is CASSPTPESLLGYTF. CDR3 sequence (DNA): TGTGCCAGCAGCCCAACCCCCGAGAGTCTGCTTGGCTACACCTTC.

This chain links TRBV2 with TRBJ1-5, with 7 positions matching TRBD1. Trimming cost V 5 bases and J 7 bases; bases outside gene matches: 11. Germline V gene lookup returns CDR1 SNHLY and CDR2 FYNNEI. This CDR3 comprises 15 residues. CDR3 bases: TGTGCCAGCAGTAACCAAAGGGGGCGAGACCAGCCCCAGCATTTT. Its translation is CASSNQRGRDQPQHF.

The chain couples TRBV6-5 to TRBJ1-2, with 12 bases lining up with TRBD1. With V trimmed by 6 bases and J by 6 bases, 8 bases remained unmatched. This CDR3 is 15 amino acids long. Germline values: CDR1 MNHEY, CDR2 SVGAGI. The CDR3 DNA reads as TGTGCCAGCAGCTTTTCCGGGACAGGGGGCAATGGCTACACCTTC. Translation: CASSFSGTGGNGYTF.

This sequence joins TRBV27 and TRBJ2-7; the match to TRBD2 covers 7 bases. Losses at the gene ends were 10 bases for V and 6 bases for J; bases not matched to a gene: 6. This CDR3 spans 11 amino acids. Germline lookup yields CDR1 MNHEY and CDR2 SMNVEV (reference sequence). In DNA, the CDR3 is TGTGCCACGGGCGGGGGAACCGAGCAGTACTTC. This gives the protein CATGGGTEQYF.

V gene TRBV7-9 combines with J gene TRBJ2-1; 7 nucleotides line up with TRBD2. The V and J ends lost 2 bases and 7 bases, in that order; junction bases with no gene match: 5. This CDR3 has 14 amino acids. CDR1 is SEHNR, CDR2 FQNEAQ, per germline (reference sequence). The CDR3: CASSLSGASNEQFF. DNA of the CDR3: TGTGCCAGCAGCTTAAGCGGGGCGTCGAATGAGCAGTTCTTC. Using reference TRBV7-9 and TRBJ2-1 for the parts outside the CDR3, the full variable domain is DTGVSQNPRHKITKRGQNVTFRCDPISEHNRLYWYRQTLGQGPEFLTYFQNEAQLEKSRLLSDRFSAERPKGSFSTLEIQRTEQGDSAMYLCASSLSGASNEQFFGPGTRLTVL.

The chain recombines TRBV7-8 with TRBJ2-5; D may be TRBD2 (6 bases). The CDR3 has 14 amino acids. V shed 5 bases and J shed 5 bases, with 15 bases lying between them. Per germline, CDR1 SGHVS and CDR2 FQNEAQ. The CDR3, as DNA: TGTGCCAGCAGCGTGGCGGGGAGTGTCGAGACCCAGTACTTC. It is translated as CASSVAGSVETQYF.

The chain is built from TRBV6-5 and TRBJ2-4, with 7 bases lining up with TRBD1. Germline V CDR1 and CDR2: MNHEY, SVGAGI. This CDR3 is 14 amino acids long. V lost 5 bases and J lost 5; bases outside the gene matches: 6. The CDR3 reads CASSQQGVENIQYF. CDR3 nucleotides: TGTGCCAGCAGTCAGCAGGGGGTGGAAAACATTCAGTACTTC.

The genes are TRBV2 and TRBJ2-7, with TRBD1 identical over 7 bases. The length of the CDR3 is 14 residues. Per the germline V gene, CDR1 is SNHLY and CDR2 is FYNNEI. The trim removed 7 bases at V and 0 bases at J, leaving 6 bases unmatched. The CDR3 bases are TGTGCCAGCAAGAACCCAGGGGGCTCCTACGAGCAGTACTTC. This translates into CASKNPGGSYEQYF.

The rearrangement uses TRBV29-1 and TRBJ2-4; TRBD2 matches at 11 bases. Germline V gene sequence: CDR1 SQVTM, CDR2 ANQGSEA. J gave up 8 bases and V 5 bases, and 14 bases lay outside the gene matches. This CDR3 comprises 16 residues. The CDR3 DNA reads as TGCAGCGTTTCACCGTTAGCGGGGGGGCGTGTGGACATTCAGTACTTC. Residues: CSVSPLAGGRVDIQYF.

This clone was observed a single time. The chain recombines TRBV5-6 with TRBJ2-1; 7 bases line up with TRBD2. Looked up from germline, CDR1 is SGHDT and CDR2 is YYEEEE. This CDR3 is built from 13 residues. V shed 4 bases, J shed 7 bases, and the junction held 5 bases outside the gene matches. The CDR3: CASSALANNEQFF. DNA for the CDR3: TGTGCCAGCAGCGCACTAGCGAATAATGAGCAGTTCTTC.

This chain uses TRBV18 with TRBJ2-7, with a weak D call TRBD1 (6 bases). The V and J ends lost 3 bases and 6 bases respectively, with 12 bases between them. This CDR3 spans 13 amino acids. Germline loops: CDR1 KGHSH, CDR2 LQKENI. CDR3 nucleotide sequence: TGTGCCAGCTCACCTCCAGGGGAGTCCGAGCAGTACTTC. This encodes CASSPPGESEQYF.

The chain uses TRBV15 and TRBJ1-2; 8 bases match TRBD1. The CDR3 loop spans 15 amino acids. The germline CDR1 and CDR2 sequences are LNHNV and YYDKDF (reference sequence). V lost 5 bases and J lost 1; bases outside the gene matches: 6. The CDR3: CATSRPDRVNYGYTF. For the CDR3, the DNA is TGTGCCACCAGCCGACCGGACAGGGTTAACTATGGCTACACCTTC.